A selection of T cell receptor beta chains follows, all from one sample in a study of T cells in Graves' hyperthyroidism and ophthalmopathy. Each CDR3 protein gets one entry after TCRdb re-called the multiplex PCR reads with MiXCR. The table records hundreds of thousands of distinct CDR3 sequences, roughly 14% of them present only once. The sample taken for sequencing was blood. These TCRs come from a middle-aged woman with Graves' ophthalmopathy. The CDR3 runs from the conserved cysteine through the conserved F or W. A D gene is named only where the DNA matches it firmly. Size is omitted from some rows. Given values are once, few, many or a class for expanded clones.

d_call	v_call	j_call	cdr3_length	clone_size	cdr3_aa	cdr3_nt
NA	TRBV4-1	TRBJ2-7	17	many	CASSQSALGGTPYEQYF	TGCGCCAGCAGCCAAAGTGCGCTTGGGGGGACCCCCTACGAGCAGTACTTC
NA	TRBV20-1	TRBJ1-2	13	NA	CSARRTEYYGYTF	TGCAGTGCTAGGAGGACAGAATACTATGGCTACACCTTC
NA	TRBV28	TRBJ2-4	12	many	CASSPLESIQYF	TGTGCCAGCAGTCCCCTCGAAAGCATTCAGTACTTC
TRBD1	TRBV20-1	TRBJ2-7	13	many	CSASNRGFGEQYF	TGCAGTGCTAGCAACAGGGGATTTGGCGAGCAGTACTTC
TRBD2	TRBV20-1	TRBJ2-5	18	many	CSARSGLAGGKYQETQYF	TGCAGTGCTAGGTCAGGACTAGCGGGAGGGAAGTACCAAGAGACCCAGTACTTC
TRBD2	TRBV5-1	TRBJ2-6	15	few	CASNPGGSGANVLTF	TGCGCCAGCAACCCGGGGGGCTCTGGGGCCAACGTCCTGACTTTC
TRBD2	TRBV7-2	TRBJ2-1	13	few	CASSFRTSGIEFF	TGTGCCAGCAGCTTCCGAACTAGCGGGATTGAGTTCTTC
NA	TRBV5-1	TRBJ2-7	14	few	CASSAGTPIVEQYF	TGCGCCAGCAGTGCCGGGACTCCGATCGTCGAGCAGTACTTC
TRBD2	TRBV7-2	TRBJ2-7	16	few	CASSPLLAGDPYEQYF	TGTGCCAGCAGCCCACTTCTAGCGGGAGATCCTTACGAGCAGTACTTC
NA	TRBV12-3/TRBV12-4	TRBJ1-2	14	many	CASTMTFTNYGYTF	TGTGCCAGCACCATGACCTTCACTAACTATGGCTACACCTTC
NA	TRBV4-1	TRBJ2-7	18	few	CASSQDPGLSIGDYEQYF	TGCGCCAGCAGCCAAGATCCGGGACTCTCGATTGGGGATTACGAGCAGTACTTC
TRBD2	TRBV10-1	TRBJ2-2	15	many	CASSRTSDNTGELFF	TGCGCCAGCAGTCGGACTAGCGACAACACCGGGGAGCTGTTTTTT
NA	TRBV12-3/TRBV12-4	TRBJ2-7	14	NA	CASSLEALPYEQYF	TGTGCCAGCAGTTTGGAGGCCCTCCCCTACGAGCAGTACTTC
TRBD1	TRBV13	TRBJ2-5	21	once	CASSLVVDRGPRSPLQETQYF	TGTGCCAGCAGCTTAGTCGTCGACAGGGGGCCCCGCTCACCCCTCCAAGAGACCCAGTACTTC
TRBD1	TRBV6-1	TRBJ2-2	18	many	CASSDPGQGLSDTGELFF	TGTGCCAGCAGTGATCCGGGACAGGGTCTCAGCGACACCGGGGAGCTGTTTTTT
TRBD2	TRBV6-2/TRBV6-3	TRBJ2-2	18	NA	CASSYWEAGGLNTGELFF	TGTGCCAGCAGTTACTGGGAGGCGGGAGGCCTGAACACCGGGGAGCTGTTTTTT
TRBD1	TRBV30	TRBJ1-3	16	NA	CAWGAFGQAGGNTIYF	TGTGCCTGGGGAGCCTTCGGACAGGCCGGGGGAAACACCATATATTTT
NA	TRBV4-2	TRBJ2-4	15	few	CASTLRTGDKNIQYF	TGTGCCAGCACCCTAAGAACTGGAGACAAAAACATTCAGTACTTC
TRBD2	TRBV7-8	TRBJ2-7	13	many	CASSVGTKYEQYF	TGTGCCAGCAGCGTAGGGACTAAGTACGAGCAGTACTTC
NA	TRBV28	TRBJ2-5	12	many	CASKARQETQYF	TGTGCCAGCAAGGCTAGACAAGAGACCCAGTACTTC
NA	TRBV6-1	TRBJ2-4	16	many	CASSKQGHGAKNIQYF	TGTGCCAGCAGTAAACAGGGACACGGAGCCAAAAACATTCAGTACTTC
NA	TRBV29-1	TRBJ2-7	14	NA	CSVSDNGQTYEQYF	TGCAGCGTCTCTGACAACGGACAGACCTACGAGCAGTACTTC
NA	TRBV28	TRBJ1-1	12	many	CASSSGPPRAFF	TGTGCCAGCAGTTCAGGGCCCCCCCGAGCTTTCTTT
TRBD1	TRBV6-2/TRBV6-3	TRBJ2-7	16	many	CASQPVRDSPSYEQYF	TGTGCCTCGCAACCGGTCCGGGACAGCCCATCCTACGAGCAGTACTTC
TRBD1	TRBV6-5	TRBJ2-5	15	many	CASSPEPTGSETQYF	TGTGCCAGCAGTCCTGAGCCGACAGGGTCAGAGACCCAGTACTTC
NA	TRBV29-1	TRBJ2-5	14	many	CSVVGGRHQETQYF	TGCAGCGTTGTAGGGGGGAGACACCAAGAGACCCAGTACTTC
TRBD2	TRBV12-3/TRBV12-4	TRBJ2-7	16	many	CASSFLSGATSYEQYF	TGTGCCAGCAGTTTTCTTAGCGGGGCTACGTCCTACGAGCAGTACTTC